These 5 T cell receptor beta chains share one sample of origin, sequenced in a study. MiXCR was run by TCRdb on the RT-PCR reads, yielding one entry per CDR3 protein. This table holds almost 700,000 distinct CDR3 sequences, 13% to 15% found once. Specimen: memory CD4+ T cells from blood. The receptors stem from a female donor in good health, serving as a healthy control.

The chain combines TRBV11-2 with TRBJ2-1; D gene unclear. The germline CDR1 and CDR2 sequences are SGHAT and FQNNGV. The CDR3 runs 11 residues. V shed 5 bases and J shed 6 bases, with 5 bases lying between them. Here the CDR3 reads CASSMFNEQFF. The CDR3 bases are TGTGCCAGCAGCATGTTCAATGAGCAGTTCTTC.

The chain links TRBV12-3 or TRBV12-4 to TRBJ1-6; no definite D call. The CDR3 has 14 residues. Trimming pared 7 bases from V and 2 bases from J, leaving 9 bases between. The CDR3 reads CASTPTAYNSPLHF. In DNA, the CDR3 is TGTGCCAGCACTCCGACGGCCTATAATTCACCCCTCCACTTT.

This chain links TRBV10-3 with TRBJ2-4; 9 positions match TRBD1. The CDR3 runs 16 residues. V shed 0 bases and J 5 bases; nucleotides not matched to a gene: 5. CDR1 ENHRY and CDR2 SYGVKD come from the germline V gene. This CDR3 reads CAISESIGTGQNIQYF. DNA for the CDR3: TGTGCCATCAGTGAGTCGATAGGGACAGGGCAAAACATTCAGTACTTC.

There are many counts of this clonotype. The gene calls are TRBV12-3 or TRBV12-4 and TRBJ1-1, with D perhaps TRBD1 (5 bases). V was shortened by 6 bases and J by 5 bases, with 13 bases between the two germline ends. The CDR3 sequence is 13 residues long. The CDR3 reads CASSRVEGTEAFF. The CDR3 nucleotides read TGTGCCAGCAGCCGGGTCGAGGGGACTGAAGCTTTCTTT.

This clonotype was seen a few times. The J gene is TRBJ1-1, the V gene TRBV5-1; possible D gene TRBD1, 5 bases. The V gene lost 0 bases and the J gene lost 5 bases, with 11 bases spanning the gap. This CDR3 region has 14 residues. Germline values: CDR1 SGHRS, CDR2 YFSETQ. CDR3 region: CASSLVDRTTEAFF. The CDR3 nucleotides read TGCGCCAGCAGCTTGGTCGACAGAACAACTGAAGCTTTCTTT.